In this sample, the clone carrying this T cell receptor beta chain turned up many times. This entry comes from a study of early T cells in non-severe SARS-CoV-2 infection. For the study at large: Chains were unpaired, as sequencing was done on bulk RNA from unsorted whole blood.

MiXCR was run by TCRdb on the 5' RACE reads, yielding one entry per CDR3 protein. The sample lists fewer than 65,000 distinct CDR3 sequences, about 9.3% occurring once. The CDR3 consists of 13 residues. V was pared by 5 bases and J by 5 bases, with 16 bases between. Looked up from germline, CDR1 is DFQATT and CDR2 is SNEGSKA (reference sequence). This chain joins TRBV20-1 and TRBJ2-7; maybe TRBD2 (5 bases). The sample was whole blood. The receptor was derived from an adult who was a healthcare worker with PCR-confirmed SARS-CoV-2 infection or an uninfected control (not recorded which). CDR3 sequence reads: CSAHTSGVNEQYF. CDR3 DNA: TGCAGTGCTCATACGTCCGGGGTGAACGAGCAGTACTTC.